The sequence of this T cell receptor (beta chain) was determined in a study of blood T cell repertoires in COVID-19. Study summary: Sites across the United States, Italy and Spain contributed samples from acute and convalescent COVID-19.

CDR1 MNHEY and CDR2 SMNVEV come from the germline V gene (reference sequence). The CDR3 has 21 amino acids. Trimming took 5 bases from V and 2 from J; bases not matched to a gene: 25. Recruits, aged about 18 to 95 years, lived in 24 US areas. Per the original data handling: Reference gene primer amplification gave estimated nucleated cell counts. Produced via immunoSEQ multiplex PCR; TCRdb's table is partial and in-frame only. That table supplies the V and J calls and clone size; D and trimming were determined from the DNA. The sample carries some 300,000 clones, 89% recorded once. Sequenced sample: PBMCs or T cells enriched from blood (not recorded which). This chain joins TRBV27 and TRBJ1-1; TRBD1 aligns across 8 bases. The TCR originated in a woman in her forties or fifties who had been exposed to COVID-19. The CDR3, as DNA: TGTGCCAGCAGTACGAAGGACAGGGAAAGAACGCCTAAGTATTTTAACACTGAAGCTTTCTTT. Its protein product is CASSTKDRERTPKYFNTEAFF.